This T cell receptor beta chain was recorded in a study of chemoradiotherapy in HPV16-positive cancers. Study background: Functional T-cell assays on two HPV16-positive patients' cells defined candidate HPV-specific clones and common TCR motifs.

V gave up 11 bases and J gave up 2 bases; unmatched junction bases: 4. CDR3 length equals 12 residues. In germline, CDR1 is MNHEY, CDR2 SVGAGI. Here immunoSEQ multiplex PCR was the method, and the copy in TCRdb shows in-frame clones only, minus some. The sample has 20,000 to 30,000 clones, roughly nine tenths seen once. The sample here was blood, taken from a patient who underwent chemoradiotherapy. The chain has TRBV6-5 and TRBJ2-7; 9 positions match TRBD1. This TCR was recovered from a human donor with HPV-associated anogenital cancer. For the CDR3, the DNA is TGTGCCTCCGGGACAGGGCCCTACGAGCAGTACTTC. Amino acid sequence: CASGTGPYEQYF.